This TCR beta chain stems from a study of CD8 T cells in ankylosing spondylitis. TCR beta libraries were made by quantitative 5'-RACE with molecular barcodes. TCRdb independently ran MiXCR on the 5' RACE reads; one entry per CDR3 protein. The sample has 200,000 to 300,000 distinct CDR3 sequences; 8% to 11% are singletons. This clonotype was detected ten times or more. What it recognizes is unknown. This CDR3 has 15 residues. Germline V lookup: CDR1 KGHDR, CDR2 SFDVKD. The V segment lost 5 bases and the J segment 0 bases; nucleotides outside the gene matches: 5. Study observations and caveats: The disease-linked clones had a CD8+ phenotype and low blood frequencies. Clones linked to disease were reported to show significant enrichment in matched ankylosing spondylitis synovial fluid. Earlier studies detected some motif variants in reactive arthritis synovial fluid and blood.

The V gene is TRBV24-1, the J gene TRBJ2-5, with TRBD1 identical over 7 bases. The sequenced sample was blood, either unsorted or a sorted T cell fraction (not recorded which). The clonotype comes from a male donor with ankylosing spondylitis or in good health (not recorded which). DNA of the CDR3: TGTGCCACCAGTGGGTCCGGGACAGACCAAGAGACCCAGTACTTC. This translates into CATSGSGTDQETQYF.